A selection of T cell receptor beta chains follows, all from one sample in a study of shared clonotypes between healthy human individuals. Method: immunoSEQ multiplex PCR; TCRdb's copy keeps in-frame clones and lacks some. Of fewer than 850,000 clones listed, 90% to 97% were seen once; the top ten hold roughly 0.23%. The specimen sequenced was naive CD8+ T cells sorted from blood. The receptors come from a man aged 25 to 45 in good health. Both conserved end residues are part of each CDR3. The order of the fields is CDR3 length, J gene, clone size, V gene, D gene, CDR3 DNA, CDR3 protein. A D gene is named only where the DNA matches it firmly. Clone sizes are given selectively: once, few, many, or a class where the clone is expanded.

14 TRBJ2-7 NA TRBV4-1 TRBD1 TGCGCCAGCAGCCCCGGACAGGGGGCAGGCGAGCAGTACTTC CASSPGQGAGEQYF
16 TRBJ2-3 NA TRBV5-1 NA TGCGCCAGCAGCTTGGGACCAAATTATCCCACAGATACGCAGTATTTT CASSLGPNYPTDTQYF
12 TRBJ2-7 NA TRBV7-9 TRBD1 TGTGCCAGCAGCTTCCAGGGGGACGAGCAGTACTTC CASSFQGDEQYF
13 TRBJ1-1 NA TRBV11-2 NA TGTGCCAGCAGTACTCCCCCAGGCACTGAAGCTTTCTTT CASSTPPGTEAFF
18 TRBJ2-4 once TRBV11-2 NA TGTGCCAGCAGCTTCCTAGGCAGATTTATTTCAGCCAAAAACATTCAGTACTTC CASSFLGRFISAKNIQYF
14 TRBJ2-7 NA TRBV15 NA TGTGCCACCAGGGACCCGACAGCCCCCTACGAGCAGTACTTC CATRDPTAPYEQYF
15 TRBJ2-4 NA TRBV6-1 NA TGTGCCAGCGAGCCCCCAGGGTGGCGACCAAACATTCAGTACTTC CASEPPGWRPNIQYF
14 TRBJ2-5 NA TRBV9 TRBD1 TGTGCCAGCAGCGTGACAGGGCTCCAAGAGACCCAGTACTTC CASSVTGLQETQYF
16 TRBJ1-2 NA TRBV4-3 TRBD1 TGCGCCAGCAGCCAAGAAAACCTTCGACAGGGCTATGGCTACACCTTC CASSQENLRQGYGYTF
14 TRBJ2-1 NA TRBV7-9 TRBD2 TGTGCAACCACCGGGAGGGGGGCTTGGAATGAGCAGTTCTTC CATTGRGAWNEQFF
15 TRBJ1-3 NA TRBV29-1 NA TGCAGCGCGATTGGGGCAGGCCGCTCTGGAAACACCATATATTTT CSAIGAGRSGNTIYF
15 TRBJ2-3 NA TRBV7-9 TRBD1 TGTGCCAGCCACCAGATTACAGGGGGAGTAGATACGCAGTATTTT CASHQITGGVDTQYF
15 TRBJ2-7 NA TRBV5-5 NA TGTGCCAGCAGCTTGTCCCAAGGGAAGTCCTACGAGCAGTACTTC CASSLSQGKSYEQYF
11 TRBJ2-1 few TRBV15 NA TGTGCCACCAGTTACGTCAATGAGCAGTTCTTC CATSYVNEQFF
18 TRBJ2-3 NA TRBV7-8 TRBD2 TGTGCCAGCAGCTTAGCGGAAGGTAGCGGGACTAGCTTAGATACGCAGTATTTT CASSLAEGSGTSLDTQYF
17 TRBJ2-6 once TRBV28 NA TGTGCCAGCAGTGAAGTCACAGGGAACTCTGGGGCCAACGTCCTGACTTTC CASSEVTGNSGANVLTF
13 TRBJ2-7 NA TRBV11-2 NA TGTGCCAGCAGCGACCCCCTGGGGTACGAGCAGTACTTC CASSDPLGYEQYF
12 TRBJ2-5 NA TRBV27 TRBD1 TGTGCCACCGGACAGGGGGTTGAGACCCAGTACTTC CATGQGVETQYF
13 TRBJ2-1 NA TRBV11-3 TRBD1 TGTGCCAGCAGCGGGACAGGGGTTGGTGAGCAGTTCTTC CASSGTGVGEQFF
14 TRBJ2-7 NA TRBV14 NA TGTGCCAGCAGCCAAGGTGGATCTACCTACGAGCAGTACTTC CASSQGGSTYEQYF
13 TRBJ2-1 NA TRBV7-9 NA TGTGCCAGCAGCTTAGTATCGGTCGATGAGCAGTTCTTC CASSLVSVDEQFF
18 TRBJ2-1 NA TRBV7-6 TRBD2 TGTGCCAGCAGCTTACCACTGGGACTAGCGGGAGTGGGCAATGAGCAGTTCTTC CASSLPLGLAGVGNEQFF
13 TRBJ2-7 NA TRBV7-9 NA TGTGCCAGCAGCTTCCCCACGGGGTACGAGCAGTACTTC CASSFPTGYEQYF
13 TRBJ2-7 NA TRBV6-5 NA TGTGCCAGCAGTAACCCGGTTCGCGACGAGCAGTACTTC CASSNPVRDEQYF
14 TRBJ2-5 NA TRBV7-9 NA TGTGCCAGCAGCGCCCCCGGGAACCAAGAGACCCAGTACTTC CASSAPGNQETQYF
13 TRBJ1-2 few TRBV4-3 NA TGCGCCAGCAGCCCCTCGGGAGGCTATGGCTACACCTTC CASSPSGGYGYTF
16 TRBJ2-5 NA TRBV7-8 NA TGTGCCAGCAGCTCGACCAAAACAGGAAATCAAGAGACCCAGTACTTC CASSSTKTGNQETQYF
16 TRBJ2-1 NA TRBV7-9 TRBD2 TGTGCCAGCAGCTTTCTGACTAGCGGAACATACAATGAGCAGTTCTTC CASSFLTSGTYNEQFF
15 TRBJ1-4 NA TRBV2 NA TGTGCCAGCAGCCTTGGGACAAGTATAAATGAAAAACTGTTTTTT CASSLGTSINEKLFF
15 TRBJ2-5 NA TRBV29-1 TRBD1 TGCAGCGTTGGGGCCGGGACAGGGTTCGGAGAGACCCAGTACTTC CSVGAGTGFGETQYF
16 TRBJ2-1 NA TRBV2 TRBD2 TGTGCCAGCAGTGAATCTTTAGCGGGAGGGTCGAATGAGCAGTTCTTC CASSESLAGGSNEQFF
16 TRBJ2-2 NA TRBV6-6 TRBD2 TGTGCCAGCAGTCAGGGACTAGCGGGACGCACCGGGGAGCTGTTTTTT CASSQGLAGRTGELFF
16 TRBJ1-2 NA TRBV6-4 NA TGTGCCAGCAGTGACCTTTTGGGCAGGGCCAACTATGGCTACACCTTC CASSDLLGRANYGYTF
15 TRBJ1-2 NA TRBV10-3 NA TGTGCCATCAATCCAGGGCAGGGCGCTAACTATGGCTACACCTTC CAINPGQGANYGYTF
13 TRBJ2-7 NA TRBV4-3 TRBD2 TGCGCCAGTAGCGGGAGTAGGGACTACGAGCAGTACTTC CASSGSRDYEQYF
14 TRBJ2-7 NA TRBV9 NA TGTGCCAGCAGCGTAGCTGGAGGGGGATACGAGCAGTACTTC CASSVAGGGYEQYF
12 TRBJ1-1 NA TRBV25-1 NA TGTGCCAGCAGTGGGGCTCTCTCTGAAGCTTTCTTT CASSGALSEAFF
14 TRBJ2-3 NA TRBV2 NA TGTGCCAGCAGATACCCCAGGGGAACAGATACGCAGTATTTT CASRYPRGTDTQYF
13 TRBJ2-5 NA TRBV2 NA TGTGCCAGCACGGGAGTTTGGGGAGAGACCCAGTACTTC CASTGVWGETQYF
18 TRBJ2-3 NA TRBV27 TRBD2 TGTGCCAGCAGTTTATATAGCGGGGCCTCCGCTAGCACAGATACGCAGTATTTT CASSLYSGASASTDTQYF